This is a list of T cell receptor beta chains from one sample in a study of shared clonotypes between healthy human individuals. Profiling relied on immunoSEQ multiplex PCR, and the TCRdb table lists in-frame clones only, not all of them. This table holds over a million clones, 96% found once. Source material: naive CD4+ T cells sorted from blood. The source of these receptors is a young man in good health. The CDR3 runs from the conserved cysteine through the conserved F or W. Fields, in order: D gene, clone size, J gene, V gene, CDR3 protein, CDR3 DNA. A D gene is named only where the DNA matches it firmly. Some rows mark clone size as missing; the rest say once, few, many or name a class of expanded clone.

TRBD1	-	TRBJ1-5	TRBV7-6	CASSLGTGHNQPQHF	TGTGCCAGCAGCTTAGGGACAGGGCACAATCAGCCCCAGCATTTT
-	-	TRBJ2-7	TRBV6-5	CASSYWGSSYEQYF	TGTGCCAGCAGTTACTGGGGAAGCTCCTACGAGCAGTACTTC
-	-	TRBJ1-3	TRBV30	CAWSGTAGNTIYF	TGTGCCTGGAGTGGGACAGCTGGAAACACCATATATTTT
-	-	TRBJ1-3	TRBV5-1	CASSLTGSGNTIYF	TGCGCCAGCAGCTTGACAGGGTCTGGAAACACCATATATTTT
-	once	TRBJ1-2	TRBV7-9	CASSSTGTHLRDGYTF	TGTGCCAGCAGCTCAACCGGGACACATCTTCGGGATGGCTACACCTTC
-	-	TRBJ2-1	TRBV9	CASSVQGFGLGEQFF	TGTGCCAGCAGCGTTCAGGGATTCGGGCTGGGTGAGCAGTTCTTC
-	-	TRBJ2-3	TRBV27	CASSSHTDTQYF	TGTGCCAGCAGTTCTCACACAGATACGCAGTATTTT
-	-	TRBJ2-7	TRBV5-4	CASSSKTRPYEQYF	TGTGCCAGCAGCTCAAAGACAAGACCATACGAGCAGTACTTC
-	-	TRBJ2-7	TRBV27	CASSLRVSYEQYF	TGTGCCAGCAGTTTGAGAGTTTCCTACGAGCAGTACTTC
TRBD1	once	TRBJ2-2	TRBV19	CASTDRGYTGELFF	TGTGCTAGTACGGACAGGGGGTACACCGGGGAGCTGTTTTTT
TRBD2	-	TRBJ2-7	TRBV5-1	CASGETSGSEQYF	TGCGCCAGCGGGGAGACTAGCGGGAGCGAGCAGTACTTC
-	-	TRBJ2-3	TRBV5-1	CASSLEGRVTDTQYF	TGCGCCAGCAGCTTGGAGGGTCGGGTCACAGATACGCAGTATTTT
-	-	TRBJ2-7	TRBV7-9	CASSPDDRRPYEQYF	TGTGCCAGCAGTCCAGATGACAGGCGCCCCTACGAGCAGTACTTC
-	-	TRBJ1-1	TRBV19	CASRIGTPQNTEAFF	TGTGCCAGTAGAATTGGGACACCTCAGAACACTGAAGCTTTCTTT
TRBD2	-	TRBJ2-7	TRBV5-4	CASTFGLAPGEQYF	TGTGCCAGCACCTTCGGACTAGCGCCAGGGGAGCAGTACTTC
-	-	TRBJ2-5	TRBV9	CASSVGTNSKETQYF	TGTGCCAGCAGCGTAGGGACTAACTCCAAAGAGACCCAGTACTTC
-	-	TRBJ2-7	TRBV7-2	CASSLEGWYYEQYF	TGTGCCAGCAGCTTAGAGGGGTGGTACTACGAGCAGTACTTC
-	-	TRBJ1-1	TRBV30	CAWTRVHTEAFF	TGTGCCTGGACAAGGGTTCACACTGAAGCTTTCTTT
TRBD2	-	TRBJ2-2	TRBV9	CASSQGLAGYTGELFF	TGTGCCAGCAGCCAAGGACTAGCGGGGTACACCGGGGAGCTGTTTTTT
-	-	TRBJ2-2	TRBV12-5	CASGSLIRGATGELFF	TGTGCTAGTGGTTCCTTGATACGGGGGGCCACCGGGGAGCTGTTTTTT
-	-	TRBJ1-1	TRBV6-5	CASSLRGEKFF	TGTGCCAGCAGTTTGAGAGGGGAGAAATTCTTT
-	-	TRBJ2-7	TRBV2	CASLEGYYEQYF	TGTGCCAGCCTTGAGGGCTACTACGAGCAGTACTTC
-	-	TRBJ2-7	TRBV6-1	CASSEAEGQGREQYF	TGTGCCAGCAGTGAAGCTGAAGGCCAGGGCAGGGAGCAGTACTTC
TRBD1	-	TRBJ1-1	TRBV5-1	CASSTRDRALGNTEAFF	TGCGCCAGCAGCACCCGGGACAGGGCATTGGGGAACACTGAAGCTTTCTTT